This T cell receptor beta chain derives from a study of cytomegalovirus exposure and HLA in healthy donors. General study results and limits: TCR beta chains associated with HLA were, in a later analysis, more clonally expanded than equally common others. In a later analysis, across HLA loci, associated TCR counts were highest for DRB1, lowest for HLA-C.

With regard to this clone: Its antigen remains unknown.

Among the donors, all were healthy bone marrow donors. PCR involved 60 Vbeta and 13 Jbeta primers. As processed by the authors: Roughly 11 million of the 80 million or so unique TCR beta chains counted in a later analysis were shared. The data were produced by immunoSEQ multiplex PCR, yet TCRdb's version contains in-frame clones alone and is incomplete. That table gives V, J and clone size, and the DNA gave D and trimming. The sample lists 72,000 or so clones; around 70% were seen once. The sequenced material came from PBMCs. The sequence was collected from a human donor in good health.

CDR3 amino acids: CAWSLTRRGDFNEQFF. The CDR3 coding sequence is TGTGCCTGGAGCCTTACTCGCAGGGGGGACTTCAATGAGCAGTTCTTC. The chain employs TRBV30 and TRBJ2-1; possibly TRBD1 for D (7 bases). The CDR3 consists of 16 residues. V was clipped by 3 bases and J by 6 bases, with 21 bases between them. Germline V gene data show CDR1 as GTSNPN and CDR2 as SVGIG (reference sequence).